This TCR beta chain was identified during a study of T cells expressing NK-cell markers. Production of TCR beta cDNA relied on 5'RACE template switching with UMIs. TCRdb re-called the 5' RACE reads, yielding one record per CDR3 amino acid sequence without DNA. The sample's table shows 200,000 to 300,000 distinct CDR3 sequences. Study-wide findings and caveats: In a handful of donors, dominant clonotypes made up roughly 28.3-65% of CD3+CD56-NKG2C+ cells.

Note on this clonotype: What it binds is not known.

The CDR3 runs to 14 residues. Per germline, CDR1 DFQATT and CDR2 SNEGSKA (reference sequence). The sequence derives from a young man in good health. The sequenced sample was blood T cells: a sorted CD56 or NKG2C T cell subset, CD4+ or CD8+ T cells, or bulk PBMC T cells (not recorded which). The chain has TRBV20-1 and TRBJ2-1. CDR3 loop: CSARGDSKRNEQFF.